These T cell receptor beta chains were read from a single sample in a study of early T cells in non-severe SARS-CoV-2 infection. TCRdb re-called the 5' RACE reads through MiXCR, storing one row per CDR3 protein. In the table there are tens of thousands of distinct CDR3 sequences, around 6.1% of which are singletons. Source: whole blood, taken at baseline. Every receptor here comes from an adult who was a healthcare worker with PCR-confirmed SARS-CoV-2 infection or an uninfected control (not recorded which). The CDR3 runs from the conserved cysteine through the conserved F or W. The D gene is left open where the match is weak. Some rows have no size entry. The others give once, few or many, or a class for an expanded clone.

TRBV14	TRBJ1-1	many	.	TGTGCCAGCAGCCAATGGGGTGGACGGGGTCGCACTGAAGCTTTCTTT	CASSQWGGRGRTEAFF
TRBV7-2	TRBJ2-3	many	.	TGTGCCAGCAGCTTGAGGCCCGCGGCCATTTTGGATACGCAGTATTTT	CASSLRPAAILDTQYF
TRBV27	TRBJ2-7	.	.	TGTGCCAGCAGTTTTAAAGGAGGCGGAGGGCAGTACTTC	CASSFKGGGGQYF
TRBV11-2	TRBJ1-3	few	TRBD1	TGTGCCAGCAGCCCCTCGACAGGGGGCGTATATTTT	CASSPSTGGVYF
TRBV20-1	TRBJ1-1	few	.	TGCAGTGAATTGAACACTGAAGCTTTCTTT	CSELNTEAFF
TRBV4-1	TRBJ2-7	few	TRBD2	TGCGCCAGCAGCCGAGGGACTAGCGGTACCTACGAGCAGTACTTC	CASSRGTSGTYEQYF
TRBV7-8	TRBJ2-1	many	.	TGTGCCAGCAGCGTAGACAGGACAGTCAATGAGCAGTTCTTC	CASSVDRTVNEQFF
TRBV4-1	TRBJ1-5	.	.	TGCGCCAGCAGCCAAGGGGCGAATCAGCCCCAGCATTTT	CASSQGANQPQHF
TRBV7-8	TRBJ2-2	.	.	TGTGCCAGCAGCACCCGACAGGACGGCGCCGGGGAGCTGTTTTTT	CASSTRQDGAGELFF
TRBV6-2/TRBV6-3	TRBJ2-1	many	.	TGTGCCAGCTCCCTGGGCGGGAAGGGGAATGAGCAGTTCTTC	CASSLGGKGNEQFF
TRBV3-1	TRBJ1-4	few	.	TGTGCCAGCAGCCACCTGGGCGCTAATGAAAAACTGTTTTTT	CASSHLGANEKLFF
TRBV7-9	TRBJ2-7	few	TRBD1	TGTGCCAGCAGTCAAACAGGGGGGAAATACGAGCAGTACTTC	CASSQTGGKYEQYF
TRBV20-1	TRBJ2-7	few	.	TGCAGTGCTAGAGATAAGGGGAGTCCCTACGAGCAGTACTTC	CSARDKGSPYEQYF
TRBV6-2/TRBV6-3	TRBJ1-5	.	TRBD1	TGTGCCAGCAGTTACTCGAGTAATACCGGGACAGCTAGTAAACCCCAGCATTTT	CASSYSSNTGTASKPQHF
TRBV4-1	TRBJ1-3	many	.	TGCGCCAGCAGCCACGCTGACGGTAGCTCTGGAAACACCATATATTTT	CASSHADGSSGNTIYF
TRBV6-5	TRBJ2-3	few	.	TGTGCCAGCAGTCGAAGGGGTTCAGATACGCAGTATTTT	CASSRRGSDTQYF
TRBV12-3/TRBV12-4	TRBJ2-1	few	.	TGTTCTGTGGGGAGCCCCGGCGATGAGCAGTTCTTC	CSVGSPGDEQFF
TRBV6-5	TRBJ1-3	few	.	TGTGCCAGCAGGAAGTGGTCAGGCGCAGCATCCTCAACCTCTGGAAACACCATATATTTT	CASRKWSGAASSTSGNTIYF
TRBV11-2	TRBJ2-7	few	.	TGTGCCAGCAGGGCCGTCGGGGACGAGCAGTACTTC	CASRAVGDEQYF
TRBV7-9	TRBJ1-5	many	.	TGTGCCAGCAGTATTGGGGCGGCAGAGAATCAGCCCCAGCATTTT	CASSIGAAENQPQHF
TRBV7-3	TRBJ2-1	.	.	TGTGCCAGCAGCTTAAGGGGGCCAGCCTCGGATGAGCAGTTCTTC	CASSLRGPASDEQFF
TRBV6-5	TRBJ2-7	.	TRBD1	TGTGTCAGCAGCACTCTCCGGGACAGAGGAAAGCAGTACTTC	CVSSTLRDRGKQYF
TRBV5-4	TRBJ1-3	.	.	TGTGCCAGCAGCTTGGGGAGCGGGGCTGGAAACACCATATATTTT	CASSLGSGAGNTIYF
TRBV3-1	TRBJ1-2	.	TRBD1	TGTGCCAGCAGCACCGTAAGGGACAGGGGGGCCTATGGCTACACCTTC	CASSTVRDRGAYGYTF
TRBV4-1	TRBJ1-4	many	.	TGCGCCAGCAGCCAAGCCAGGTCCCAACGGGACGGAGATGAAAAACTGTTTTTT	CASSQARSQRDGDEKLFF
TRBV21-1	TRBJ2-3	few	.	TGTGCCAGCAGCAAAGCTAGCGGGAGGGCCACAGATACGCAGTATTTT	CASSKASGRATDTQYF
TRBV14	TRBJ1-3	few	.	TGTGCCAGCACTCTAGGACACTCTGGAAACACCATATATTTT	CASTLGHSGNTIYF
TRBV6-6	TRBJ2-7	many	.	TGTGCCAGCAGTGAAACTAAGGGCGAGCAGTACTTC	CASSETKGEQYF
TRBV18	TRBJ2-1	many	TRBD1	TGTGCCAGCTCACCAAGCCAGGGGGCTTACAATGAGCAGTTCTTC	CASSPSQGAYNEQFF
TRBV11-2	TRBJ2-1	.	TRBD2	TGTGCCAGCAGCTCCATAGCGGGTGCCTACAATGAGCAGTTCTTC	CASSSIAGAYNEQFF
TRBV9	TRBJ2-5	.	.	TGTGCCAGCAGCGTAGGAAACCAAGAGACCCAGTACTTC	CASSVGNQETQYF
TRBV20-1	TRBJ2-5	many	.	TGCAGTGCTAGGGAAGTTGTGTACCAAGAGACCCAGTACTTC	CSAREVVYQETQYF
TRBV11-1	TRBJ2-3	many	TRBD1	TGTGCCAGCAGCCGACGATATAGACAGGGCGGGCAGTATTTT	CASSRRYRQGGQYF
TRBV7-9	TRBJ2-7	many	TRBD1	TGTGCCAGCAGCTCGACAGGGGGCGAGCAGTACTTC	CASSSTGGEQYF
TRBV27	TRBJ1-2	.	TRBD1	TGTGCCAGCAGTCCTACAGGGGGTGACTATGGCTACACCTTC	CASSPTGGDYGYTF
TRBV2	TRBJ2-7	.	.	TGTGCCAGCAGTACGGACGAACGCAGCGAGCAGTACTTC	CASSTDERSEQYF